Listed below are T cell receptor beta chains from one sample, sequenced in a study of blood T cell repertoires in COVID-19. The table came from immunoSEQ multiplex PCR; TCRdb's copy has only in-frame clones and leaves some out. The profile shows about 170,000 clones, around 80% of them singletons. The sequenced sample consisted of peripheral blood. These receptors came from a woman aged 70-85 years who had recovered from COVID-19. Both conserved end residues are part of each CDR3. Fields, in order: clone size, J gene, V gene, D gene, CDR3 DNA, CDR3 protein. The D gene is left open where the match is weak. The size field is filled for only some rows; it gives once, few, many or a size class.

NA	TRBJ1-5	TRBV4-1	NA	TGCGCCAGCAGCCCCCATGGCAATCAGCCCCAGCATTTT	CASSPHGNQPQHF
few	TRBJ1-4	TRBV9	TRBD1	TGTGCCAGCAGCCCTTGGACAGGGGGGGGTGAAAAACTGTTTTTT	CASSPWTGGGEKLFF
NA	TRBJ1-2	TRBV7-2	NA	TGTGCCAGCAGCTTAGCTTCAGGGAACTATGGCTACACCTTC	CASSLASGNYGYTF
NA	TRBJ2-6	TRBV7-2	TRBD2	TGTGCCAGCAGCTCCGGGGGGGCCGGGGCCAACGTCCTGACTTTC	CASSSGGAGANVLTF
NA	TRBJ1-6	TRBV6-5	NA	TGTGCCAGCACGGGACGGGAGAATTCACCCCTCCACTTT	CASTGRENSPLHF
few	TRBJ2-2	TRBV2	TRBD1	TGTGCCAGCGGACAGGGTCGCCACGCCGGGGAGCTGTTTTTT	CASGQGRHAGELFF
NA	TRBJ1-2	TRBV6-2/TRBV6-3	NA	TGTGCCAGCAGTTTTGCGGGGGAAGAAGGCTACACCTTC	CASSFAGEEGYTF
NA	TRBJ2-7	TRBV9	TRBD2	TGTGCCAGCAGCCTCCGGACTAGCGGGGGTGCCAGCTCCTACGAGCAGTACTTC	CASSLRTSGGASSYEQYF
NA	TRBJ2-2	TRBV19	TRBD2	TGTGCCGCCAGGGTGGCTAGCGGGAACACCGGCACCGGGGAGCTGTTTTTT	CAARVASGNTGTGELFF
few	TRBJ2-1	TRBV2	TRBD2	TGTGCCAGCTCCCGAAGACTAGCGGGGGCACGTAATGAGCAGTTCTTC	CASSRRLAGARNEQFF
NA	TRBJ1-6	TRBV15	NA	TGTGCCACCAGCAGACAGGGGTATAATTCACCCCTCCACTTT	CATSRQGYNSPLHF
NA	TRBJ2-2	TRBV27	TRBD2	TGTGCCAGCAGTTTATCTTTCTTCAGTTGGCTAGCGGGGGGGCATAACACCGGGGAGCTGTTTTTT	CASSLSFFSWLAGGHNTGELFF
NA	TRBJ1-2	TRBV19	NA	TGTGCCAGTAGTATATTCGGAGGGCCGGTTCAAAGCTGGGGCTACACCTTC	CASSIFGGPVQSWGYTF
once	TRBJ1-2	TRBV7-9	NA	TGTGCCAGCAGCTTAGACAGCTCTGGGGGCTACACCTTC	CASSLDSSGGYTF
few	TRBJ1-2	TRBV25-1	TRBD1	TGTGCCAGCGTGAGGAGGACAGGGGGTAGCTATGGCTACACCTTC	CASVRRTGGSYGYTF
NA	TRBJ2-5	TRBV7-3	NA	TGTGCCAGCAGCCCGACACGGGAGACCCCAACCCGGTACTTC	CASSPTRETPTRYF
NA	TRBJ2-2	TRBV10-3	TRBD1	TGTGCCATCAGTGGGGGCAGGGGGTCCGGGACCGGGGAGCTGTTTTTT	CAISGGRGSGTGELFF
NA	TRBJ1-2	TRBV5-6	TRBD1	TGTGCCAGCAGCCCGGACAGGGCAGGGGGCTACACCTTC	CASSPDRAGGYTF
NA	TRBJ1-2	TRBV6-6	NA	TGTGCCAGCACCCCCGGGGGTGGCTACACCTTC	CASTPGGGYTF
NA	TRBJ1-6	TRBV14	TRBD1	TGTGCCAGCAGCCAAGATCCCGGACAGGGACTTTTTTCACCCCTCCACTTT	CASSQDPGQGLFSPLHF
NA	TRBJ2-1	TRBV6-1	NA	TGTGCCAGCAGTGCCGTTCGAGGTGTCCTCTACAATGAGCAGTTCTTC	CASSAVRGVLYNEQFF
few	TRBJ1-2	TRBV10-3	NA	TGTGCCATCAGTGAGTCAACGGGGGGGTATTATGGCTACACCTTC	CAISESTGGYYGYTF
NA	TRBJ1-1	TRBV6-1	NA	TGTGCCAGCAGTGAATGGGGCGGGGCCGAAGCTTTCTTT	CASSEWGGAEAFF
NA	TRBJ1-2	TRBV6-1	NA	TGTGCCAGCAGTGAAGCCAGGGGCTACCCCTTC	CASSEARGYPF
NA	TRBJ1-2	TRBV5-1	NA	TGCGCCAGCAGCTCACTAACCGGACAGATGGGCTTTAACTATGGCTACACCTTC	CASSSLTGQMGFNYGYTF
NA	TRBJ2-1	TRBV29-1	NA	TGCAGCCTCGCACCCAGAAACAATGAGCAGTTCTTC	CSLAPRNNEQFF
NA	TRBJ1-5	TRBV3-1/TRBV3-2	NA	TGTGCCAGCAGCCAAGTTTCTTACGGTCAGCCCCAGCATTTT	CASSQVSYGQPQHF
NA	TRBJ2-5	TRBV4-2	NA	TGTGCCAGCAGCCGGGACTGGCGTGGGGAGACCCAGTACTTC	CASSRDWRGETQYF
NA	TRBJ2-7	TRBV3-1/TRBV3-2	TRBD2	TGTGCCAGCAGCCCGGGAGGGGAGCAGTACTTC	CASSPGGEQYF
NA	TRBJ1-5	TRBV27	NA	TGTGCCAGCAGTCTAAACAGGTATAGCAGCCCCCAGCATTTT	CASSLNRYSSPQHF
NA	TRBJ1-3	TRBV27	NA	TGTGCCAGCAGTTCCAACTCTGGAAACACCATATATTTT	CASSSNSGNTIYF
NA	TRBJ2-7	TRBV25-1	TRBD1	TGTGCCAGCAGCCCGGCGGACAGGGTTGCCGAGCAGTACTTC	CASSPADRVAEQYF
NA	TRBJ2-2	TRBV10-3	NA	TGTGCCATCAGACCCGGGGTCACCGGGGAGCTGTTTTTT	CAIRPGVTGELFF
once	TRBJ2-1	TRBV3-1/TRBV3-2	NA	TGTGCCAGCAGCCCCGCCTACAATGAGCAGTTCTTC	CASSPAYNEQFF
NA	TRBJ1-2	TRBV4-1	TRBD1	TGCGCCAGCAGCCTGACCACGACAGGGGGGGTAGACACCTTC	CASSLTTTGGVDTF
NA	TRBJ1-1	TRBV20-1	NA	TGCAGTGCCCAGGGAGGGGCTGAAGCTTTCTTT	CSAQGGAEAFF
NA	TRBJ1-4	TRBV14	NA	TGTGCCAGCAGCTACCATGGGGACTCGGCGGGGGGAAAACTGTTTTTT	CASSYHGDSAGGKLFF
NA	TRBJ2-7	TRBV7-2	TRBD2	TGTGCCAGCGGCCCGGGACTAGCGGACCCGCAGTACTTC	CASGPGLADPQYF
NA	TRBJ1-6	TRBV30	TRBD1	TGTGCCTGGAGTGGACAGGGCGGGACACCCCTCCACTTT	CAWSGQGGTPLHF
few	TRBJ2-7	TRBV10-1	TRBD1	TGCGCCAGCAGCCGGGGCAGGGGGCAAACCTACGAGCAGTACTTC	CASSRGRGQTYEQYF
NA	TRBJ1-1	TRBV7-2	NA	TGTGCCAGCAGCTTAGCTTGGGGGGGGGACACTGAAGCTTTCTTT	CASSLAWGGDTEAFF
NA	TRBJ1-2	TRBV3-1/TRBV3-2	NA	TGTGCCAGCAGCCCCCGGGCAGGGCGGGGCTACACCTTC	CASSPRAGRGYTF
NA	TRBJ1-2	TRBV5-4	TRBD1	TGTGCCAGCAGCCCAGGACAGGGGGCGGCTGGCTACACCTTC	CASSPGQGAAGYTF
NA	TRBJ2-1	TRBV9	TRBD2	TGTGCCAGCAGCGTAGTGGCCGGCACTAGCGGGAGTGCCTCCTACAATGAGCAGTTCTTC	CASSVVAGTSGSASYNEQFF
NA	TRBJ1-1	TRBV20-1	NA	TGCAGTGCTAGTTATCCCAGGCGGGGATCTGAAGCTTTCTTT	CSASYPRRGSEAFF
once	TRBJ1-5	TRBV5-6	NA	TGTGCCAGCAGCTTGGGTTATAGCAATCAGCCCCAGCATTTT	CASSLGYSNQPQHF
NA	TRBJ1-2	TRBV6-5	TRBD1	TGTGCCAGCAGTTACGTCCCTACAGGGGGCGGCTACACCTTC	CASSYVPTGGGYTF
NA	TRBJ1-4	TRBV19	TRBD1	TGTGCCAGTAGCCCCCCGGGACAGGGGGTTGAAAAACTGTTTTTT	CASSPPGQGVEKLFF
NA	TRBJ2-7	TRBV9	NA	TGTGCCAGCACCCCCCGCGGGACAGCCTACGAGCAGTACTTC	CASTPRGTAYEQYF
few	TRBJ1-4	TRBV7-9	NA	TGTGCCAGCAGCTACCCCCCTGGAGGGATCCAGGGAGAAAAACTGTTTTTT	CASSYPPGGIQGEKLFF
NA	TRBJ1-5	TRBV9	NA	TGTGCCAGCAGCGTAGGGACTACGGGTCAGCCCCAGCATTTT	CASSVGTTGQPQHF
NA	TRBJ2-1	TRBV28	TRBD2	TGTGCCAGCAGTTTGGGACTAGCGGGAGGAAATGAGCAGTTCTTC	CASSLGLAGGNEQFF
NA	TRBJ2-1	TRBV2	TRBD2	TGTGCCAGCAGTGGGGGACTAGCGGGATACAATGAGCAGTTCTTC	CASSGGLAGYNEQFF
NA	TRBJ1-1	TRBV11-2	NA	TGTGCCAGCAGCACGCAGGGGACCATGAACACTGAAGCTTTCTTT	CASSTQGTMNTEAFF